This TCR beta chain appears in the sequencing data of a study of radiation and T cells in renal cell carcinoma. General study results and limits: From baseline, blood top tumor clonotypes peaked at 2 weeks post-radiation.

Only in-frame clones appear in the TCRdb table, and some are missing; sequencing was by immunoSEQ multiplex PCR. The repertoire holds 25,000 to 30,000 clones, with roughly 80% as singletons. V lost 6 bases, J lost 5 bases, and 11 bases stayed unmatched. Germline CDR1 SQVTM, CDR2 ANQGSEA. This CDR3 has 14 residues. The time point was: blood 2 weeks post-SBRT. Regarding treatment: 15 Gy SBRT to primary tumor, nephrectomy 4 weeks later. A remark on this clone: Its cognate antigen is unknown.

The source of this sequence is a man aged 55 to 70 with renal cell carcinoma. The chain carries TRBV29-1 and TRBJ2-5; 8 nucleotides align to TRBD1. Here the sequenced sample was blood, taken from a patient whose treatment included radiotherapy and nephrectomy. The CDR3: CSVERQGRSETQYF. In DNA, the CDR3 is TGCAGCGTCGAACGACAGGGGAGAAGCGAGACCCAGTACTTC.